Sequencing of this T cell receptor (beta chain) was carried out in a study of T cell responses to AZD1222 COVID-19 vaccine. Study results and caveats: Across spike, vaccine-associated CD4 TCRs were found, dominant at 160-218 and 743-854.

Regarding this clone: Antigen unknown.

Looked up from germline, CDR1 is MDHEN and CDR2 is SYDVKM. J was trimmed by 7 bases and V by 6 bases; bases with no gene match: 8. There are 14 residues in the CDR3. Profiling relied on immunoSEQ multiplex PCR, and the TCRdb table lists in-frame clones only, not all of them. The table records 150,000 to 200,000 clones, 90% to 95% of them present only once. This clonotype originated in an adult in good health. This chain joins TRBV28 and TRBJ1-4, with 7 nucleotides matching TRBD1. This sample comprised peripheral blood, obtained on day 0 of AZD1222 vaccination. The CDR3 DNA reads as TGTGCCAGCAGGGAAGGGACAGAAATTGAAAAACTGTTTTTT. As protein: CASREGTEIEKLFF.